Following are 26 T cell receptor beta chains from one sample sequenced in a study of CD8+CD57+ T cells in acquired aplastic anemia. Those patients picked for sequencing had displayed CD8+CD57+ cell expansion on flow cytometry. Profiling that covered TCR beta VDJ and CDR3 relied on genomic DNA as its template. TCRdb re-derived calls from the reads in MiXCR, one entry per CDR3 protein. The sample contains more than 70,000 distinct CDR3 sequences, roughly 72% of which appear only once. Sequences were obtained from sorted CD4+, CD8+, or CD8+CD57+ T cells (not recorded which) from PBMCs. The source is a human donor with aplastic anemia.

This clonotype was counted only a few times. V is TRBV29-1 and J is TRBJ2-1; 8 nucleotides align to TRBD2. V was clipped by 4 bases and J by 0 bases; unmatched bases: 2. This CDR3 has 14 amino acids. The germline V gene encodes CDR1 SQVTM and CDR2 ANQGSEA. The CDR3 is CSVASGSSYNEQFF. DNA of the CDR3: TGCAGCGTTGCAAGCGGGAGCTCCTACAATGAGCAGTTCTTC.

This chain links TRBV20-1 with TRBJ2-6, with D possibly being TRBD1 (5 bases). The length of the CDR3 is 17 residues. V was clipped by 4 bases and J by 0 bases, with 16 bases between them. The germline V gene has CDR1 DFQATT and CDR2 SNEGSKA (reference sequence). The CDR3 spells CSATLTRAASGANVLTF. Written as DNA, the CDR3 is TGCAGTGCTACCCTAACCAGGGCTGCCTCTGGGGCCAACGTCCTGACTTTC.

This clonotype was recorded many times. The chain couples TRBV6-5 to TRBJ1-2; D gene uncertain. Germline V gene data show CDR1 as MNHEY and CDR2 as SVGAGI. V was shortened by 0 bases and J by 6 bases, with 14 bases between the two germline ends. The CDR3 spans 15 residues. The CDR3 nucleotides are TGTGCCAGCAGTTACTCGATCCCACAAGATGATGGCTACACCTTC. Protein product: CASSYSIPQDDGYTF.

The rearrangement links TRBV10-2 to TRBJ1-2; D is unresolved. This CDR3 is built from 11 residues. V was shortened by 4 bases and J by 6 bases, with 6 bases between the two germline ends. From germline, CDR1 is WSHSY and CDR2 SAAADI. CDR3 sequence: CASSVGDGYTF. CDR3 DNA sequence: TGCGCCAGCAGTGTCGGGGATGGCTACACCTTC.

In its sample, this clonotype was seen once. This CDR3 reads CASSPVDRVNYGYTF. The CDR3 nucleotides read TGTGCCAGCAGCCCGGTCGACAGAGTTAACTATGGCTACACCTTC. The chain recombines TRBV12-3 or TRBV12-4 with TRBJ1-2; maybe TRBD1 (5 bases). The CDR3 sequence is 15 residues long. Trimming cost V 6 bases and J 1 base, with 15 bases left between them.

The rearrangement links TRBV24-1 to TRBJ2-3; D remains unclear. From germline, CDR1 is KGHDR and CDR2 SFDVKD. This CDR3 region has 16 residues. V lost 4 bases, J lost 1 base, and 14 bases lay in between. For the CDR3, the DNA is TGTGCCACCAGTGACTCTTCCTCCCTGGGCACAGATACGCAGTATTTT. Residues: CATSDSSSLGTDTQYF.

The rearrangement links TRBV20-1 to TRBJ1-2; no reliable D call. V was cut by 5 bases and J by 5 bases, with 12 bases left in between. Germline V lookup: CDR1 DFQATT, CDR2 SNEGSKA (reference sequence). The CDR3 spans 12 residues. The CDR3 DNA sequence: TGCAGTGCTCTTCTAGGAGGTTATGGCTACACCTTC. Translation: CSALLGGYGYTF.

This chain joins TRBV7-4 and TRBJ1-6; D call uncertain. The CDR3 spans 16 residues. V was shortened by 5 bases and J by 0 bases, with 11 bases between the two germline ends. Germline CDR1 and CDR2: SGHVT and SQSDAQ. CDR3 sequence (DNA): TGTGCCAGCAGCCAAGAGGGCAGCTCCTATAATTCACCCCTCCACTTT. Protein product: CASSQEGSSYNSPLHF.

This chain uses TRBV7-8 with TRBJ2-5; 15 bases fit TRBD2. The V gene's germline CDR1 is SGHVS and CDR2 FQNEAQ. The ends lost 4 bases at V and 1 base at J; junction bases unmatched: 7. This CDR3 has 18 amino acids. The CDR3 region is CASSSGLAGGASQETQYF. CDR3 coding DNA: TGTGCCAGCAGCTCTGGACTAGCGGGGGGGGCATCCCAAGAGACCCAGTACTTC.

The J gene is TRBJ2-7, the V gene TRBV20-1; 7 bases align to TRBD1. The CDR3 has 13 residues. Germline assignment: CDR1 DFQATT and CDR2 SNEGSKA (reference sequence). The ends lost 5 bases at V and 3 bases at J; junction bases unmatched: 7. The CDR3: CSAGRDRLYEQYF. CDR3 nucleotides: TGCAGTGCTGGCCGGGACAGACTCTACGAGCAGTACTTC.

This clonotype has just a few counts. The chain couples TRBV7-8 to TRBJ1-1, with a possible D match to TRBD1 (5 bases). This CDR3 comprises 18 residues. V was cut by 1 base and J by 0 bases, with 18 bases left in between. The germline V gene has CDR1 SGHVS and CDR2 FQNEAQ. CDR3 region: CASSLERDPHRLNTEAFF. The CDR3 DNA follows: TGTGCCAGCAGCTTAGAGAGGGACCCACATCGCCTGAACACTGAAGCTTTCTTT.

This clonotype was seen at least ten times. DNA of the CDR3: TGTGCCAGCAGCTTGGGTGGGATTGTAGAGACCCAGTACTTC. It yields the protein CASSLGGIVETQYF. This chain links TRBV5-6 with TRBJ2-5; D is ambiguous. The CDR3 is 14 amino acids. Germline V CDR1 and CDR2: SGHDT, YYEEEE. Trimming left V 0 bases short and J 4 bases short, with 10 bases between.

The CDR3 sequence: CASSRFREEAFF. In nucleotides, the CDR3 is TGTGCCAGTAGTAGGTTCAGGGAGGAAGCTTTCTTT. J is TRBJ1-1 and V is TRBV19; D is possibly TRBD1 (5 bases). The V and J ends lost 4 bases and 8 bases respectively, with 11 bases between them. Germline-derived CDR1 and CDR2 are LNHDA and SQIVND (reference sequence). The CDR3 spans 12 residues.

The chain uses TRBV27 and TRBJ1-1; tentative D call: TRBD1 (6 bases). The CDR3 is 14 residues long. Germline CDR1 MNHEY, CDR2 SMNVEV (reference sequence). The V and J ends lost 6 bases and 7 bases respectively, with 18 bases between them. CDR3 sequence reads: CASSLGGGIGEAFF. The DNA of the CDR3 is TGTGCCAGCAGCTTGGGGGGCGGAATCGGTGAAGCTTTCTTT.

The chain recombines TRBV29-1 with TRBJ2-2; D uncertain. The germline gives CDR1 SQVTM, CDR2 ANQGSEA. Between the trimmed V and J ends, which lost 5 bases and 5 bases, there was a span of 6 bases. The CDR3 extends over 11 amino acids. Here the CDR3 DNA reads TGCAGCGTTCATGTTACCGGGGAGCTGTTTTTT. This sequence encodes CSVHVTGELFF.

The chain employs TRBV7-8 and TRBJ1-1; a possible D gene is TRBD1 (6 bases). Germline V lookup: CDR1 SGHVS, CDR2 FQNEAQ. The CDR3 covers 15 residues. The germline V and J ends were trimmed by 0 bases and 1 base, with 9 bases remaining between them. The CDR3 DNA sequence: TGTGCCAGCAGCTTAGCTAGGACAGCGAACACTGAAGCTTTCTTT. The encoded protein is CASSLARTANTEAFF.

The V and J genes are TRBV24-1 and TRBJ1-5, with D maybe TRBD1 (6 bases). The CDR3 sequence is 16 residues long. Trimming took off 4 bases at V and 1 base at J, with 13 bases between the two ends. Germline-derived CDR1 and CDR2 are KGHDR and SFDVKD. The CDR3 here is CATSDPRTASNQPQHF. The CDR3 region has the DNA TGTGCCACCAGTGACCCCCGGACAGCCAGCAATCAGCCCCAGCATTTT.

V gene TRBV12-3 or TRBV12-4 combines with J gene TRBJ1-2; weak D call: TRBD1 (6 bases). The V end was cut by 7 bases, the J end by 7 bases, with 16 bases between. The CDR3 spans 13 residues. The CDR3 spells CASMALGGLGYTF. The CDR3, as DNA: TGTGCCAGCATGGCTTTGGGGGGGCTTGGCTACACCTTC.

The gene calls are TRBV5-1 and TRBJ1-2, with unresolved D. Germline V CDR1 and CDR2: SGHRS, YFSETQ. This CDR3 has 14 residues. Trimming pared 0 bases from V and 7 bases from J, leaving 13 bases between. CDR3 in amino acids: CASSLGLGLGGYTF. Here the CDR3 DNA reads TGCGCCAGCAGCTTGGGATTGGGGTTGGGTGGCTACACCTTC.

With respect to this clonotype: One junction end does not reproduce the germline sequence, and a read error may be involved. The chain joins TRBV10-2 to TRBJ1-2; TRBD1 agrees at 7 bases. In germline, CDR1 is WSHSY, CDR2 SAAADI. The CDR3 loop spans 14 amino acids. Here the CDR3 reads CASSYSDRAYGYTF. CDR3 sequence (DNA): TGTGCCAGCAGTTACTCAGACAGGGCCTATGGCTACACCTTC.

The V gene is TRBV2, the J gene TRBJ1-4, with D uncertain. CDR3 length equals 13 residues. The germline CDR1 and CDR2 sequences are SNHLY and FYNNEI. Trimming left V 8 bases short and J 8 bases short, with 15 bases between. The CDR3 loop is CASLLGSGEKLFF. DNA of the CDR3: TGTGCCAGCCTGTTGGGGAGCGGGGAAAAACTGTTTTTT.

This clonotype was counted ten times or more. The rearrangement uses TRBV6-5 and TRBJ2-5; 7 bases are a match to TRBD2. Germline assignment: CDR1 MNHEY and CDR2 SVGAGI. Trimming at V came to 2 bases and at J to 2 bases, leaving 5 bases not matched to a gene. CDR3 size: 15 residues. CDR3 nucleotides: TGTGCCAGCAGTTACGAGCCTAGCGGACAAGAGACCCAGTACTTC. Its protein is CASSYEPSGQETQYF.

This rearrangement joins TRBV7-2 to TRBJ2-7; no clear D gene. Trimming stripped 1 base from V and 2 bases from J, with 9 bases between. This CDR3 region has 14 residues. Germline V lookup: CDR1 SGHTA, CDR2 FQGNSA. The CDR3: CASSLGVAAYEQYF. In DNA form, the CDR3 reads TGTGCCAGCAGCTTAGGAGTGGCAGCCTACGAGCAGTACTTC.

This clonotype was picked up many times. DNA of the CDR3: TGTGCCAGCAGCGTAGATGGGTCCATGGCAGATACGCAGTATTTT. Protein product: CASSVDGSMADTQYF. The chain employs TRBV9 and TRBJ2-3, with no clear D. V lost 0 bases, J lost 4 bases, and 12 bases lay in between. This CDR3 is 15 amino acids long. The germline gives CDR1 SGDLS, CDR2 YYNGEE.

DNA of the CDR3: TGTGCCAGCATTTTTCAGGGGTCAGAGACCCAGTACTTC. Its translation: CASIFQGSETQYF. This chain connects TRBV2 to TRBJ2-5, with a possible D match to TRBD1 (6 bases). V lost 7 bases and J lost 4, with 13 bases in between. Germline CDR1 SNHLY, CDR2 FYNNEI. The CDR3 contains 13 residues.

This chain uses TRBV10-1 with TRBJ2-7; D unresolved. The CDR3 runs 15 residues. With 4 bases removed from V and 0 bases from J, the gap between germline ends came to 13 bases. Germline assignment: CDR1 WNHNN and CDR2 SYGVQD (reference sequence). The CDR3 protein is CASSVGSGNSYEQYF. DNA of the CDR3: TGCGCCAGCAGTGTAGGGTCCGGAAACTCCTACGAGCAGTACTTC.